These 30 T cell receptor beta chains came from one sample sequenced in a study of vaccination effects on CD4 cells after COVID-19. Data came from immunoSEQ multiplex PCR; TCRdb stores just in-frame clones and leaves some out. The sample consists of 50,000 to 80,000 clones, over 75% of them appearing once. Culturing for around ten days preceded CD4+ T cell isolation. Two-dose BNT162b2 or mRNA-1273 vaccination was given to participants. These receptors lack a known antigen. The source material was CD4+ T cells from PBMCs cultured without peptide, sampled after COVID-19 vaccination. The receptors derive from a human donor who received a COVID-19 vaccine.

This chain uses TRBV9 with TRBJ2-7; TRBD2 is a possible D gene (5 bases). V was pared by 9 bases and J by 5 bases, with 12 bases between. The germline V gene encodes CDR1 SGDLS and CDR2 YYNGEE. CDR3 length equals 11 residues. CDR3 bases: TGTGCCACCCCTCCGGGAAACGAGCAGTACGTC. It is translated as CATPPGNEQYV.

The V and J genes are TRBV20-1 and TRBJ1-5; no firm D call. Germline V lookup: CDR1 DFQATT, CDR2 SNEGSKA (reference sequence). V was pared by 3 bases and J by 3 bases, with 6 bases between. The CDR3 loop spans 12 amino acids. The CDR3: CSASVNNQPQHF. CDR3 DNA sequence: TGCAGTGCTAGTGTTAACAATCAGCCCCAGCATTTT.

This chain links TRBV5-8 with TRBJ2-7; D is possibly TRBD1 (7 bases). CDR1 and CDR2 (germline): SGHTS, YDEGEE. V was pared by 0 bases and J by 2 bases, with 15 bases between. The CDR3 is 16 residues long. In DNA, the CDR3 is TGTGCCAGCAGCTTGGAAGCGACAGGGAGGACCTACGAGCAGTACGTC. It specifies CASSLEATGRTYEQYV.

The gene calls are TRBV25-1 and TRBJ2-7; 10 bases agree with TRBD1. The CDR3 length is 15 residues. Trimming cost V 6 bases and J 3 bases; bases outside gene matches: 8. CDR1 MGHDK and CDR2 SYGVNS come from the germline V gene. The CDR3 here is CASRARTGGNYEQYV. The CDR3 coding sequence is TGTGCCAGCAGAGCGAGGACAGGGGGGAACTACGAGCAGTACGTC.

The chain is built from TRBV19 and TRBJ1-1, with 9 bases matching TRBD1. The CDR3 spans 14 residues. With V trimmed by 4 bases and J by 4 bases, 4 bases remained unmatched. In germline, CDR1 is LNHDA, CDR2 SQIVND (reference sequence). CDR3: CASSRGQGFTEAFF. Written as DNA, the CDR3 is TGTGCCAGTAGTAGGGGACAGGGTTTCACTGAAGCTTTCTTT.

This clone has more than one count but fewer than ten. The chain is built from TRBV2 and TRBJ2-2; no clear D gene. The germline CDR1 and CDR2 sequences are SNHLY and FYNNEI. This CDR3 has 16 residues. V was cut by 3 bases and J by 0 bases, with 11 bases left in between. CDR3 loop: CASSDVGRTNTGELFF. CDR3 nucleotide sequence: TGTGCCAGCAGTGACGTCGGCAGGACGAACACCGGGGAGCTGTTTTTT.

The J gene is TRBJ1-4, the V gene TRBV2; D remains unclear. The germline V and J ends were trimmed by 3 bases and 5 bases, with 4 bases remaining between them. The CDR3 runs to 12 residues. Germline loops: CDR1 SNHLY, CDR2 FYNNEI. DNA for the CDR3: TGTGCCAGCAGTGACCGGAATGAAAAACTGTTTTTT. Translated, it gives CASSDRNEKLFF.

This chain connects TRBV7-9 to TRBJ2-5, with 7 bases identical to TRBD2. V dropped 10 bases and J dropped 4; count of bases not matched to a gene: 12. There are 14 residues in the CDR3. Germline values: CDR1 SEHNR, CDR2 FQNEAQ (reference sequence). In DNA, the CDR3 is TGTGCCACCGGGACTATTTCTGCCCCAGAGACCCAGTACTTC. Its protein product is CATGTISAPETQYF. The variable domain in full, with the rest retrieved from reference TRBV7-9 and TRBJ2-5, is DTGVSQNPRHKITKRGQNVTFRCDPISEHNRLYWYRQTLGQGPEFLTYFQNEAQLEKSRLLSDRFSAERPKGSFSTLEIQRTEQGDSAMYLCATGTISAPETQYFGPGTRLLVL.

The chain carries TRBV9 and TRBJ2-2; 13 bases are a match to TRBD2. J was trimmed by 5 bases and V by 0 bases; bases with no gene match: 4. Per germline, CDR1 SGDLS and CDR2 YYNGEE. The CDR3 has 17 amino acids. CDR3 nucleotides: TGTGCCAGCAGCGTAGGAGGACTAGCGGGGGTAACCGGGGAGCTGTTTTTT. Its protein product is CASSVGGLAGVTGELFF.

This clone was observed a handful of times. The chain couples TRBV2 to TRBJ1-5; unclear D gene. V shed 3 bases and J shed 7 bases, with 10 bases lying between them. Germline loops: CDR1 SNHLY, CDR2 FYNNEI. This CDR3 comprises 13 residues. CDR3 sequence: CASSERLWQPQHF. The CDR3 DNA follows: TGTGCCAGCAGTGAGCGGCTCTGGCAGCCCCAGCATTTT.

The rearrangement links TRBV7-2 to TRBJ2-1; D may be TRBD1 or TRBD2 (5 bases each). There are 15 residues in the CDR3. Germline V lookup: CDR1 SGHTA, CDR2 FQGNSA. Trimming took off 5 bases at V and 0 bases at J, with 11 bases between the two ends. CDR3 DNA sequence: TGTGCCAGCAGCAGGGACCAGAGCTCCTACAATGAGCAGTTCTTC. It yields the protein CASSRDQSSYNEQFF. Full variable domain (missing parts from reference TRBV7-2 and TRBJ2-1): GAGVSQSPSNKVTEKGKDVELRCDPISGHTALYWYRQSLGQGLEFLIYFQGNSAPDKSGLPSDRFSAERTGGSVSTLTIQRTQQEDSAVYLCASSRDQSSYNEQFFGPGTRLTVL.

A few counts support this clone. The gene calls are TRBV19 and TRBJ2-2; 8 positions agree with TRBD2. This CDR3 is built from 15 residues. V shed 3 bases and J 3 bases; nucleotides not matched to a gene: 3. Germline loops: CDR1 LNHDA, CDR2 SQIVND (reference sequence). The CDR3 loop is CASSMERGYTGELFF. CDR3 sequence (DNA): TGTGCCAGTAGTATGGAGCGGGGGTACACCGGGGAGCTGTTTTTT.

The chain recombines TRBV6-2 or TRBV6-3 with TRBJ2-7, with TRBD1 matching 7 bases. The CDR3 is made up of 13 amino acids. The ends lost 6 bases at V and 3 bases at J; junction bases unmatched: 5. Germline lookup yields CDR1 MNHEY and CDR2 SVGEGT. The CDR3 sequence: CASSAGGIYEQYV. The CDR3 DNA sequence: TGTGCCAGCAGCGCAGGGGGTATCTACGAGCAGTACGTC.

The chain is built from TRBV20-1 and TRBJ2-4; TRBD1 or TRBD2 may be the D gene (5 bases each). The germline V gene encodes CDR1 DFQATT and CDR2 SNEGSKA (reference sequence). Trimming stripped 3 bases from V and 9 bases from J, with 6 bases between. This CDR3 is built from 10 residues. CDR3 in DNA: TGCAGTGCTAGTGGGGGCATTCAGTACTTC. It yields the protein CSASGGIQYF.

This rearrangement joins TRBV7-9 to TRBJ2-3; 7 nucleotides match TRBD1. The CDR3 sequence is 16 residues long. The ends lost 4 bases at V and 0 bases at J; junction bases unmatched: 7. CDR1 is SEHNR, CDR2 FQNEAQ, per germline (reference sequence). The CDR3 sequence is CASSYRTGTSTDTQYF. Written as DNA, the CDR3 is TGTGCCAGCAGCTATAGGACAGGTACTAGCACAGATACGCAGTATTTT.

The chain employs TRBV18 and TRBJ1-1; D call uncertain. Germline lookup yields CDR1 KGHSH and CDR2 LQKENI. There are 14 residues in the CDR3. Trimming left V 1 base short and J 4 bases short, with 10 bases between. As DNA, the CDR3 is TGTGCCAGCTCACCACTGCAGGTGGGCACTGAAGCTTTCTTT. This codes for CASSPLQVGTEAFF.

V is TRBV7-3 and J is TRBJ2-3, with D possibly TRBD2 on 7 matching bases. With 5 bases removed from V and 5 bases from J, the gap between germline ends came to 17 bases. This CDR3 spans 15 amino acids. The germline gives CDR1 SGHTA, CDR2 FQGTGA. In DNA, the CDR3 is TGTGCCAGCAGCACCCAGACGGGGGGCGAAGATACGCAGTATTTT. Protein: CASSTQTGGEDTQYF.

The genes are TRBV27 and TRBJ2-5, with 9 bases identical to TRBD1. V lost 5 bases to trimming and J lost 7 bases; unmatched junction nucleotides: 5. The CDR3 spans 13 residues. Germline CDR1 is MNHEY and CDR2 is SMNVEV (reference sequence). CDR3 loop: CASSPGQGLTQYF. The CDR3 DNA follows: TGTGCCAGCAGTCCAGGACAGGGGTTGACCCAGTACTTC.

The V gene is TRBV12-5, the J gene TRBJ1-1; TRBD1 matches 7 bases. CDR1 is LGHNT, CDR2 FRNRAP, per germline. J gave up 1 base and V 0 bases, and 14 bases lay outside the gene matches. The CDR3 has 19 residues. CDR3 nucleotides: TGTGCTAGTGGTTTGGTACTGGGACAGCTACCTTTTCAGAACACTGAAGCTTTCTTT. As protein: CASGLVLGQLPFQNTEAFF.

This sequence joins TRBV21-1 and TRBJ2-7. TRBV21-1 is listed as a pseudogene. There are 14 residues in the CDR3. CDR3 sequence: CASSTHLVSYEQYV. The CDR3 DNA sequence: TGTGCCAGCAGCACCCACCTCGTCTCCTACGAGCAGTACGTC.

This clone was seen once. CDR3 coding DNA: TGTGCCAGCAGACTGGACAGGGAAAATTCACCCCTCCACTTT. As protein: CASRLDRENSPLHF. The rearrangement links TRBV6-5 to TRBJ1-6; TRBD1 agrees at 8 bases. V was pared by 6 bases and J by 7 bases, with 5 bases of the junction left unmatched. The germline gives CDR1 MNHEY, CDR2 SVGAGI. This CDR3 has 14 amino acids.

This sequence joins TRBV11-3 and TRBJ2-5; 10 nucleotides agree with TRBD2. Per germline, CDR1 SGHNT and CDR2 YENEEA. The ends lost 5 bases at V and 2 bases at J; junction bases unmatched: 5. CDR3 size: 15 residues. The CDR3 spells CASSEGLALQETQYF. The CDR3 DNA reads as TGTGCCAGCAGCGAGGGACTAGCGTTGCAAGAGACCCAGTACTTC.

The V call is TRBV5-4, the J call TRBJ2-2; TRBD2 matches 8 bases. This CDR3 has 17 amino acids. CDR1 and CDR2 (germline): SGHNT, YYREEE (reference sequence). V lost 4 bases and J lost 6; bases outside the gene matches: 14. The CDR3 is CASSIQLVAGKPGELFF. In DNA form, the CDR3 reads TGTGCCAGCAGCATACAATTGGTAGCGGGGAAGCCCGGGGAGCTGTTTTTT.

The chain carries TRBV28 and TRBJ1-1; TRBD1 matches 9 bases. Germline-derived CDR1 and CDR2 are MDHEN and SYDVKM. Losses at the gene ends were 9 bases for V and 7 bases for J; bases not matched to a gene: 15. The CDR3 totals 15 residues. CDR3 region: CASSGGGQGSGEAFF. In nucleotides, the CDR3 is TGTGCCAGTTCTGGTGGCGGACAGGGGTCGGGTGAAGCTTTCTTT.

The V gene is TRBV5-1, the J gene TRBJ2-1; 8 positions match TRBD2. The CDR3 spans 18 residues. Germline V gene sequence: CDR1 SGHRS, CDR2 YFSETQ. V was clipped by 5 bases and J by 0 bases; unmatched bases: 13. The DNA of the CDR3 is TGCGCCAGCAGTGCCGGTACAGCGGGGGAGAGCTCCTACAATGAGCAGTTCTTC. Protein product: CASSAGTAGESSYNEQFF.

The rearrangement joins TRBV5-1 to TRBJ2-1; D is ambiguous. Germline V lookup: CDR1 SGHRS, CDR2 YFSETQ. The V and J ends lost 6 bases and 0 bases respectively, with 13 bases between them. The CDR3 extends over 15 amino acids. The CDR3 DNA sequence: TGCGCCAGCACCCCAACCCCGAGCTCCTACAATGAGCAGTTCTTC. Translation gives CASTPTPSSYNEQFF.

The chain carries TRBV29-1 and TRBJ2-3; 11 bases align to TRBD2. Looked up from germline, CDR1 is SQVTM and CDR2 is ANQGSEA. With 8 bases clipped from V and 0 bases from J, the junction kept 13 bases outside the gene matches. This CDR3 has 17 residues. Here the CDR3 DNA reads TGCAGCAGCCGGGGTCTAGCGGGGGGTCTAAGCACAGATACGCAGTATTTT. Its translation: CSSRGLAGGLSTDTQYF.

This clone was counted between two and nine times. The CDR3 sequence: CASSGGGASDEQFF. The CDR3 nucleotides are TGCGCCAGCAGTGGCGGGGGGGCCTCGGATGAGCAGTTCTTC. The rearrangement links TRBV10-1 to TRBJ2-1; 9 nucleotides align to TRBD2. Germline CDR1 WNHNN, CDR2 SYGVQD (reference sequence). Unmatched junction bases numbered 6, after V lost 4 bases and J lost 8 bases. CDR3 size: 14 residues.

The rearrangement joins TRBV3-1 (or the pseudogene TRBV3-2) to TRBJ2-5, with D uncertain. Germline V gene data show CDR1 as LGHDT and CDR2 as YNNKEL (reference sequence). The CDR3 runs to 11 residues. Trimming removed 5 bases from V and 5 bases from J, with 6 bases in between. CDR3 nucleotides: TGTGCCAGCAGCTACGGGGAGACCCAGTACTTC. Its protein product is CASSYGETQYF.

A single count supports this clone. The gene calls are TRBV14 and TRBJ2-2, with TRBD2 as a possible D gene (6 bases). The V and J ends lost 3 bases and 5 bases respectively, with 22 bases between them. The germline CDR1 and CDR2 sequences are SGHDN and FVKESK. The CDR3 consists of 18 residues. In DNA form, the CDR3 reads TGTGCCAGCAGCCAGCGAATAGGCAGGGCTGGAGGGACCGGGGAGCTGTTTTTT. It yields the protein CASSQRIGRAGGTGELFF.